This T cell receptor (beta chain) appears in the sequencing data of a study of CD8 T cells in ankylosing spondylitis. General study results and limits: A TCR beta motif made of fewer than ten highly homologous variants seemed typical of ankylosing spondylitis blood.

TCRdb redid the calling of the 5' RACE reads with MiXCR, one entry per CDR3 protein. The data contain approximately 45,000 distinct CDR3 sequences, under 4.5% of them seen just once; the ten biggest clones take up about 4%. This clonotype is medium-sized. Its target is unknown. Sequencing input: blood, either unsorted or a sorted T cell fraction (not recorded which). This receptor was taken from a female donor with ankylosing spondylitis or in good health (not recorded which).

The CDR3 here is CASSQLDRGGSPLHF. Here the CDR3 DNA reads TGTGCCAGCAGCCAACTCGACCGGGGAGGTTCACCCCTCCACTTT. The genes are TRBV9 and TRBJ1-6; D gene unclear. The CDR3 sequence is 15 residues long. CDR1 and CDR2 from the germline V gene are SGDLS and YYNGEE. The germline V and J ends were trimmed by 4 bases and 9 bases, with 17 bases remaining between them.